This T cell receptor (beta chain) was profiled in a study of T cell responses to AZD1222 COVID-19 vaccine. Findings and limits, study-wide: Researchers took repertoire samples only after the peak T cell response had come. Spike-specific TCR repertoires showed rising breadth and depth after two AZD1222 doses. Baseline seropositives among AZD1222 recipients totaled only five to seven.

As regards this clone: The antigen is unknown.

Clones were sequenced by immunoSEQ multiplex PCR, and TCRdb holds only the in-frame ones, with some missing. This table holds some 140,000 clones, approximately 92% found once. From germline, CDR1 is KGHSH and CDR2 LQKENI. The CDR3 runs to 14 residues. V gave up 5 bases and J gave up 1 base, with 9 bases separating them. The chain joins TRBV18 to TRBJ1-5; the D is unclear. The source was peripheral blood, collected 28 days after the second AZD1222 dose. This receptor was taken from an adult who received the AZD1222 COVID-19 vaccine. CDR3 protein: CASSSSESNQPQHF. DNA of the CDR3: TGTGCCAGCTCATCCTCAGAAAGCAATCAGCCCCAGCATTTT.